This entry describes one T cell receptor beta chain. The sample belongs to a study of T cell responses to AZD1222 COVID-19 vaccine. Data came from immunoSEQ multiplex PCR; TCRdb stores just in-frame clones and leaves some out. The sample carries fewer than 100,000 clones, less than 85% recorded once. Germline assignment: CDR1 WSHSY and CDR2 SAAADI. The CDR3 spans 15 residues. The V and J ends lost 0 bases and 4 bases, in that order; junction bases with no gene match: 4. This sequence originates from an adult who received the AZD1222 COVID-19 vaccine. This chain connects TRBV10-2 to TRBJ1-1, with 8 bases lining up with TRBD1. The source material was peripheral blood, sampled 28 days after the second AZD1222 dose. The CDR3 region is CASSESRGRGTEAFF. Here the CDR3 DNA reads TGCGCCAGCAGTGAGTCCAGGGGGCGCGGCACTGAAGCTTTCTTT.